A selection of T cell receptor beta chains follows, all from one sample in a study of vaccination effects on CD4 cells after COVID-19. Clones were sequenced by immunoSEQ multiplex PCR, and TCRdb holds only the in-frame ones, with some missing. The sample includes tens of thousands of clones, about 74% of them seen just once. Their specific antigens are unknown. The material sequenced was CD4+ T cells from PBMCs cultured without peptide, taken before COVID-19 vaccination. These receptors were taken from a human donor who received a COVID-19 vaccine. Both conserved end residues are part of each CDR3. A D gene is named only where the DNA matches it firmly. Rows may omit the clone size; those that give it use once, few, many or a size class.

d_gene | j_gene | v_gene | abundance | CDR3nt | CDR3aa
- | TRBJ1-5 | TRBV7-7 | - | TGTGCCAGCAGCCCCGGTAGGGGACAGCCCCAGCATTTT | CASSPGRGQPQHF
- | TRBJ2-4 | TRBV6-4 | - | TGTGGACACCTTCTAGCCAAAAACATTCAGTACTTC | CGHLLAKNIQYF
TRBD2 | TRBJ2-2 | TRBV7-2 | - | TGTGCCAGCAGCTCTCAGGCGGGAGGCGGCACCGGGGAGCTGTTTTTT | CASSSQAGGGTGELFF
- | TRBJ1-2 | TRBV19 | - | TGTGCCAGCAAGGGACGCTCCTACGGCTATGGCTACACCTTC | CASKGRSYGYGYTF
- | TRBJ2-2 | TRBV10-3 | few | TGTGCCAGCGGACAGACGAACACCGGGGAGCTGTTTTTT | CASGQTNTGELFF
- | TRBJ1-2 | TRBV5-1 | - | TGCGCCAGCAGCTTGGCCTCGGGGGGAGCTAACTATGGCTACACCTTC | CASSLASGGANYGYTF
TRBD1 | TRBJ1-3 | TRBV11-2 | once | TGTGCCAGCAGCCCCGCCGGGACAGGTCCGATTAACACCATATATTTT | CASSPAGTGPINTIYF
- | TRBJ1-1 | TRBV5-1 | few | TGCGCCAGCAGCTTGGATCCCTTGGGGGGTCAAACTGAAGCTTTCTTT | CASSLDPLGGQTEAFF
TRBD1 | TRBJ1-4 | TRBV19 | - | TGTGCCAGTAGTATAGAAGGGGGCTGGAGTGAAAAACTGTTTTTT | CASSIEGGWSEKLFF
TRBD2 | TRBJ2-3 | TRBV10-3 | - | TGTGCCATCAGCGGTCCAAGCGGGACTAGCACAGATACGCAGTATTTT | CAISGPSGTSTDTQYF
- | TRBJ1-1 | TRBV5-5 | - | TGTGCCAGCAGCTTGGTTGCAGGCACTGAAGCTTTCTTT | CASSLVAGTEAFF
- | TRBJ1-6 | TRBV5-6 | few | TGTGCCAGCAGCTTGGCCATGGGTGGGCCCCTCCACTTT | CASSLAMGGPLHF
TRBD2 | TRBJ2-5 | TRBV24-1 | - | TGTGCCACCAGTGATCCAAGACGGGGGGAACAAGAGACCCAGTACTTC | CATSDPRRGEQETQYF
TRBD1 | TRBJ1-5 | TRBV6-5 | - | TGTGCCAGCAGGAGGACAGGGGCCTTCGAGCAGCCCCAGCATTTT | CASRRTGAFEQPQHF
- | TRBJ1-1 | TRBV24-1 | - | TGTGCCACCAGTGTCGGGGGCGAAACTGAAGCTTTCTTT | CATSVGGETEAFF
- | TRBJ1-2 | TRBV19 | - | TGTGCCAGTAGTATAGTAGGGGGATCTAACTATGGCTACACCTTC | CASSIVGGSNYGYTF
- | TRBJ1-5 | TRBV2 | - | TGTGCCAGCTCGAAAGGGGACGTTAGCAATCAGCCCCAGCATTTT | CASSKGDVSNQPQHF
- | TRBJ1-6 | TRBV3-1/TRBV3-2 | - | TGTGCCAGCAGCCGAAGGGAGGCACCCCTCCACTTT | CASSRREAPLHF
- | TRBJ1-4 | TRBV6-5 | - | TGTGCCAGCAGTTACTCCAGGGTCGGAACTAATGAAAAACTGTTTTTT | CASSYSRVGTNEKLFF
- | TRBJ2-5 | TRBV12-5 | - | TGTGCTAGTGGTTTGGTAGTAGGGGGGGCAGAGACCCAGTACTTC | CASGLVVGGAETQYF
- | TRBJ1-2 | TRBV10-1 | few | TGCGCCAGCAGTGAGGGCAGGGTGAATGGTGGCTACACCTTC | CASSEGRVNGGYTF
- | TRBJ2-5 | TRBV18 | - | TGTGCCAGCTCACTAAACTCCGGGGAGACCCAGTACTTC | CASSLNSGETQYF
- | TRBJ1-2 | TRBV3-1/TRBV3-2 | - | TGTGCCAGCAGCCCAAATGATCGGGATAACACCTTC | CASSPNDRDNTF
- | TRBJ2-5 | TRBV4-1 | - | TGCGCCAGCAGCCCTTCGATTGGGGGGACACAAGAGACCCAGTACTTC | CASSPSIGGTQETQYF
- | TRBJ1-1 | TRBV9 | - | TGTGCCAGCAGCCCCCGCCTTCTGAACACTGAAGCTTTCTTT | CASSPRLLNTEAFF
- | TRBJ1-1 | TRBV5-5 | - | TGTGCCAGCAGTTCATTACGAGACTCGGGTGACACTGAAGCTTTCTTT | CASSSLRDSGDTEAFF
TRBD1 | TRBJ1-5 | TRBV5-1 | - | TGCGCCAGCAGCTTTGGACAGGGGGACAATCAGCCCCAGCATTTT | CASSFGQGDNQPQHF
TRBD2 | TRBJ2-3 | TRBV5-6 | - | TGTGCCAGCAGCTTCCGGCCGGGACTAGCGGGGGCGGGCCTAGATACGCAGTATTTT | CASSFRPGLAGAGLDTQYF
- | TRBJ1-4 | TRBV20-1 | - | TGCAGTGCTGGAAAGTGGGAAAAACTGTTTTTT | CSAGKWEKLFF
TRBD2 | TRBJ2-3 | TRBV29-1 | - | TGCAGCGTGGCGACTAGCGGGGGTCCGGCAGCGCAGTATTTT | CSVATSGGPAAQYF
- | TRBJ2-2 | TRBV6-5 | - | TGTGCCAGCAGAGCCGGACAGTCCGGGGAGCTGTTTTTT | CASRAGQSGELFF
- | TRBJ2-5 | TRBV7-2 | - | TGTGCCAGCAGCTCCCAGGGGGGGGGACAAGAGACCCAGTACTTC | CASSSQGGGQETQYF
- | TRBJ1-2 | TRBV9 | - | TGTGCCAGCAGCGTAGGAGATTATGGCTACACCTTC | CASSVGDYGYTF
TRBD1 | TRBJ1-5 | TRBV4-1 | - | TGCGCCAGCAGCCAGTCGCAGGGGGCGGGCAATCAGCCCCAGCATTTT | CASSQSQGAGNQPQHF
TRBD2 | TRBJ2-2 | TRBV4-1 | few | TGCGCCAGCAGTACGGGACTAGCGGGTTTAATGTCCGGGGAGCTGTTTTTT | CASSTGLAGLMSGELFF
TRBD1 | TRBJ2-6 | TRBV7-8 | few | TGTGCCAGCAGCTTAAGGGACAGGGGAATCTCTGGGGCCAACGTCCTGACTTTC | CASSLRDRGISGANVLTF
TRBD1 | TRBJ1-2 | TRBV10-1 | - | TGCGCCAGCAACCCGGGACAGGGCTATGGCTACACCTTC | CASNPGQGYGYTF
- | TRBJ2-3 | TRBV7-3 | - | TGTGCCAGCAGTCCCACCCGGAATAGCCTGGGTAGGGGCACAGATACGCAGTATTTT | CASSPTRNSLGRGTDTQYF
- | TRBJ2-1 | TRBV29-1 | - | TGCAGCGTTGGCCAGGACCTCTACAATGAGCAGTTCTTC | CSVGQDLYNEQFF
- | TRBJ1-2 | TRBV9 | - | TGTGCCAGCAGCGTAGATACGTTTGGGAGCTATGGCTACACCTTC | CASSVDTFGSYGYTF
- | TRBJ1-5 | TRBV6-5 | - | TGTGCCAGCAGTTACGGGGGGGGAGGCAATCAGCCCCAGCATTTT | CASSYGGGGNQPQHF
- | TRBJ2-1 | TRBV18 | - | TGTGCCAGCTCACCAAATTCCTACAATGAGCAGTTCTTC | CASSPNSYNEQFF
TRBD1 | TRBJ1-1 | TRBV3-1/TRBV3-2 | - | TGTGCCAGCAGTTACAGGGGGAACACTGAAGCTTTCTTT | CASSYRGNTEAFF
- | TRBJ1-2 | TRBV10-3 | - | TGTGCCATCAGTGAGTCCAGGGTGGATGGCTACACCTTC | CAISESRVDGYTF
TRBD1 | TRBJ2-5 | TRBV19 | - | TGTGCCAGTAGACTCCGGGACAGGGGGAGAGAGACCCAGTACTTC | CASRLRDRGRETQYF
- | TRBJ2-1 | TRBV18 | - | TGTGCCAGCTCACCCTCGGGACGGGGTTACAATGAGCAGTTCTTC | CASSPSGRGYNEQFF
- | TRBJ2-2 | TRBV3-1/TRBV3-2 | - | TGTGCCAGCAGCCAAGTGGTCGGGGAGCTGTTTTTT | CASSQVVGELFF
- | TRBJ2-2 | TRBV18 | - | TGTGCCAGCTCACCCGGGACCGCGAACACCGGGGAGCTGTTTTTT | CASSPGTANTGELFF
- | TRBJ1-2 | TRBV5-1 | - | TGCGCCAGCAGCTTGGAGGCAGGGCTCTATGGCTACACCTTC | CASSLEAGLYGYTF
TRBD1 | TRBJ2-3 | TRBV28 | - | TGTGCCAGCAGTTTAACGCCAGGGGGCACGGATACGCAGTATTTT | CASSLTPGGTDTQYF
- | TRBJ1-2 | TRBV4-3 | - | TGCGCCAGCAGCCAAGATCCGCCTGGGGGGGCGGTAGGGGGCTACACCTTC | CASSQDPPGGAVGGYTF
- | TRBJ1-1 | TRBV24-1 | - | TGTGCCACCAGTGATTCATTGGGGGGAGGAGCTTTCTTT | CATSDSLGGGAFF
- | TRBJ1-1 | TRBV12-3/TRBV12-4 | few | TGTGCCAGCACCGGGGGATTCTACACTGAAGCTTTCTTT | CASTGGFYTEAFF
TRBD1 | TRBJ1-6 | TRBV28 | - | TGTGCCAGCAGTTCTTACAGGGGGGTGAGTAATTCACCCCTCCACTTT | CASSSYRGVSNSPLHF
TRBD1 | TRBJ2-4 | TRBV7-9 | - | TGTGCCAGCAGCCCGTCACAGGGGCGCGGGGCCAAAAACATTCAGTACTTC | CASSPSQGRGAKNIQYF
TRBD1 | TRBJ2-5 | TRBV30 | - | TGTGCCTGGGGTCTCGGACAGGGCGGTCGGGAGACCCAGTACTTC | CAWGLGQGGRETQYF
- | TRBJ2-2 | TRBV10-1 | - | TGCGCCAGCAGTGGGGACTCGACCGGGGAGCTGTTTTTT | CASSGDSTGELFF
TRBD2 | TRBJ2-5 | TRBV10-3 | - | TGTGCCATCAGCCCCGGGACTAGAGGGGAGACCCAGTACTTC | CAISPGTRGETQYF
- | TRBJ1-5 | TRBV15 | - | TGTGCCACCAGCGGAGGGGAATATAGCAATCAGCCCCAGCATTTT | CATSGGEYSNQPQHF